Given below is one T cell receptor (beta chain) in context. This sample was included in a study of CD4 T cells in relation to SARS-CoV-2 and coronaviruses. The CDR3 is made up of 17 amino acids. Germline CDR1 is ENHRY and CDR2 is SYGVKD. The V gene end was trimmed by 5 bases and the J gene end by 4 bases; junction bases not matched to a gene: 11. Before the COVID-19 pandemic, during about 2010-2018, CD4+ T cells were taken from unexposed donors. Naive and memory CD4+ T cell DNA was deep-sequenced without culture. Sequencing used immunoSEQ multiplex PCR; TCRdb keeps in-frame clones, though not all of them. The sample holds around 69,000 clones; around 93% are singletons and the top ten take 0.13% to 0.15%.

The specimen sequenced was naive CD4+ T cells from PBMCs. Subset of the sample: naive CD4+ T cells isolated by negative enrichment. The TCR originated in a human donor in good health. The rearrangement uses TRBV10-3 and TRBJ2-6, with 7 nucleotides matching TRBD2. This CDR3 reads CAISSSGSPGGANVLTF. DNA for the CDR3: TGTGCCATCAGTTCTAGCGGTAGTCCTGGGGGGGCCAACGTCCTGACTTTC.